This TCR beta chain was obtained from a study of blood T cell repertoires in COVID-19. Whole-study context: Researchers got acute and convalescent COVID-19 samples from the United States, Italy and Spain. The analysed material was cDNA or gDNA that came from T cells, B-cell-depleted T cells, or PBMCs.

This clone has only a few counts. Germline assignment: CDR1 SQVTM and CDR2 ANQGSEA. The germline V and J ends were trimmed by 8 bases and 3 bases, with 13 bases remaining between them. The CDR3 totals 12 residues. Per the original data handling: Reference gene primers were amplified, and this amplification served to estimate nucleated cell counts. Sequencing was performed with immunoSEQ multiplex PCR; in TCRdb, only in-frame clones are kept and a portion is missing. V and J calls and clone size come straight from that table; D and trimming were deduced from the DNA. In the table there are about 45,000 clones, 69% of which are singletons.

This TCR derives from a man at least 80 years old with acute or convalescent COVID-19. The rearrangement uses TRBV29-1 and TRBJ1-1, with D perhaps TRBD1 (6 bases). Sequencing was performed on peripheral blood. The CDR3 is CSHQGSDTEAFF. For the CDR3, the DNA is TGCAGCCACCAGGGGTCGGACACTGAAGCTTTCTTT.